What follows describes a single T cell receptor beta chain. The antigen is not known. The data were obtained in a study of T cell clones after liver transplantation. General observations from the study: The donor-reactive repertoire was only partly measurable in two subjects, lacking donor cells.

The repertoire was sequenced with immunoSEQ multiplex PCR; TCRdb's copy has only in-frame clones and lacks some. The sample lists around 60,000 clones, 60% to 80% occurring once. Losses at the gene ends were 3 bases for V and 0 bases for J; bases not matched to a gene: 8. CDR3 size: 17 residues. Germline V gene lookup returns CDR1 SEHNR and CDR2 FQNEAQ (reference sequence). This TCR was sampled from a human donor who received a liver transplant. The rearrangement links TRBV7-9 to TRBJ1-3, with 7 bases fitting TRBD1. The specimen was CD4+ T cells from blood, collected before liver transplant. DNA of the CDR3: TGTGCCAGCAGCTTGGCTAAGGGACAGAGCTCTGGAAACACCATATATTTT. Amino acids: CASSLAKGQSSGNTIYF.